The present entry profiles one T cell receptor (beta chain) with its context. Its antigen is undetermined. This record belongs to a study of CD8+CD57+ T cells in acquired aplastic anemia. About the study: The study obtained an average of approximately 3 ug of DNA from sorted CD4+ and CD8+ cells. Read counts for CD4+ cells (from healthy donors) averaged about 10 million.

There are 12 residues in the CDR3. V lost 6 bases to trimming and J lost 4 bases, with 7 bases between them. Germline assignment: CDR1 LNHDA and CDR2 SQIVND (reference sequence). Overall study results and limits: Any difference that existed in CD8+ Simpson's diversity between patients and controls was not significant. It was found that under 30 CD8+ CDR3 sequences were shared between patients and controls.

CDR3 and TCR beta VDJ profiling relied on a genomic DNA template. TCRdb redid the calling of the reads with MiXCR, one entry per CDR3 protein. This sample carries about 70,000 distinct CDR3 sequences, 45% to 60% of them seen once, and the ten largest clones take about 8.3%. The specimen sequenced was sorted CD4+, CD8+, or CD8+CD57+ T cells (not recorded which) from PBMCs. The chain is built from TRBV19 and TRBJ2-1, with no clear D. This clonotype was sampled from a human donor in good health, serving as a control. The CDR3 coding sequence is TGTGCCAGTAGAACGCGGTACAATGAGCAGTTCTTC. Its translation: CASRTRYNEQFF.